The sequence of this TCR beta chain was determined in a study of blood T cells in healthy people across ages. Then a second PCR, running roughly 7 to 12 cycles, was carried out with a sample-barcoded 5' primer and a J-beta primer mix. Via MiXCR, TCRdb re-called the 5' RACE reads, giving one row per CDR3 protein. Of about 640,000 distinct CDR3 sequences listed, under 70% are singletons. Every participating donor contributed 7.5 to 10 milliliters of peripheral blood through a draw. A few counts support this clonotype. Sequencing was carried out using blood. This receptor was identified in a man aged 55 to 70 in good health.

In DNA form, the CDR3 reads TGCGCCAGCAGCCAAGATGTGTACGGGGCCCTCAATGAGCAGTTCTTC. It translates to CASSQDVYGALNEQFF. The chain has TRBV4-1 and TRBJ2-1, with D tentatively TRBD1 or TRBD2 (5 bases each). The CDR3 is 16 residues long. Germline V gives CDR1 MGHRA, CDR2 YSYEKL. Trimming left V 0 bases short and J 6 bases short, with 15 bases between.